These 29 T cell receptor beta chains were all obtained from the same sample, sequenced in a study of blood T cell repertoires in COVID-19. TCRdb keeps only in-frame clones here, not all; method: immunoSEQ multiplex PCR. The sample carries roughly 290,000 clones, 80% to 90% recorded once. Sequencing was performed on PBMCs or T cells enriched from blood (not recorded which). The source is a woman aged 30 to 39 who had recovered from COVID-19.

The V call is TRBV28, the J call TRBJ1-1; 11 bases match TRBD1. The CDR3 has 18 amino acids. J lost 0 bases, V lost 7 bases, and 13 bases had no gene match. Looked up from germline, CDR1 is MDHEN and CDR2 is SYDVKM. Here the CDR3 DNA reads TGTGCCAGCACCGAACCGGGACAGGGGGGCGAAATGAACACTGAAGCTTTCTTT. This encodes CASTEPGQGGEMNTEAFF.

The rearrangement links TRBV28 to TRBJ2-5, with TRBD1 matching 9 bases. From germline, CDR1 is MDHEN and CDR2 SYDVKM. The CDR3 is 15 amino acids. V dropped 2 bases and J dropped 5; count of bases not matched to a gene: 6. Here the CDR3 DNA reads TGTGCCAGCAGTTTAGGGACAGGGCAGATGGAGACCCAGTACTTC. As protein: CASSLGTGQMETQYF.

This chain links TRBV30 with TRBJ1-5; no clear D gene. The V end lost 2 bases, the J end lost 5 bases, and 10 bases lay between the germline ends. The germline gives CDR1 GTSNPN, CDR2 SVGIG (reference sequence). This CDR3 is 13 amino acids long. The CDR3, as DNA: TGTGCCTGGAGTAGAGGGCCCTATCAGCCCCAGCATTTT. It translates to CAWSRGPYQPQHF.

In its sample, this clone was seen a few times. This chain links TRBV7-8 with TRBJ2-5; D call uncertain. Germline assignment: CDR1 SGHVS and CDR2 FQNEAQ. Trimming removed 2 bases from V and 2 bases from J, with 6 bases in between. The CDR3 spans 13 residues. The CDR3 DNA sequence: TGTGCCAGCAGCTTAAACAGACAAGAGACCCAGTACTTC. This encodes CASSLNRQETQYF.

This clone occurred once. The rearrangement joins TRBV19 to TRBJ1-5, with TRBD1 as a possible D gene (5 bases). V gave up 6 bases and J gave up 0 bases, with 18 bases separating them. From germline, CDR1 is LNHDA and CDR2 SQIVND (reference sequence). This CDR3 is 17 amino acids long. CDR3 residues: CASRWGERRDSNQPQHF. CDR3 DNA: TGTGCCAGTAGATGGGGGGAGAGGAGGGATAGCAATCAGCCCCAGCATTTT.

This rearrangement joins TRBV7-9 to TRBJ2-1; 13 bases agree with TRBD2. This CDR3 region has 16 residues. J was trimmed by 2 bases and V by 5 bases; bases with no gene match: 3. Per the germline V gene, CDR1 is SEHNR and CDR2 is FQNEAQ (reference sequence). CDR3 coding DNA: TGTGCCAGCAGCCTAGGGACTAGCGGGACCTACAATGAGCAGTTCTTC. Its protein product is CASSLGTSGTYNEQFF.

This sequence joins TRBV28 and TRBJ1-4; D unclear. CDR3 length: 16 amino acids. CDR1 and CDR2 from the germline V gene are MDHEN and SYDVKM. With 8 bases removed from V and 1 base from J, the gap between germline ends came to 17 bases. The CDR3 DNA is TGTGCCAGCGAAAGGCTGGGGAGAAGAACTAATGAAAAACTGTTTTTT. Its protein is CASERLGRRTNEKLFF.

The genes are TRBV27 and TRBJ2-7; 9 nucleotides line up with TRBD1. CDR1 and CDR2 (germline): MNHEY, SMNVEV (reference sequence). The length of the CDR3 is 15 residues. The trim removed 5 bases at V and 4 bases at J, leaving 9 bases unmatched. CDR3 region: CASSGSGQGRYEQYF. In DNA, the CDR3 is TGTGCCAGCAGTGGGTCCGGACAGGGGAGATACGAGCAGTACTTC.

The DNA for the CDR3 is TGTGCCAGCAGCTTAGGGTACAGAGCTAACTATGGCTACACCTTC. Its protein is CASSLGYRANYGYTF. The V call is TRBV7-9, the J call TRBJ1-2, with unresolved D. Trimming took off 1 base at V and 0 bases at J, with 9 bases between the two ends. The germline V gene has CDR1 SEHNR and CDR2 FQNEAQ (reference sequence). The CDR3 has 15 amino acids. The entire variable domain, with the rest obtained from reference TRBV7-9 and TRBJ1-2, is as follows: DTGVSQNPRHKITKRGQNVTFRCDPISEHNRLYWYRQTLGQGPEFLTYFQNEAQLEKSRLLSDRFSAERPKGSFSTLEIQRTEQGDSAMYLCASSLGYRANYGYTFGSGTRLTVV.

The rearrangement uses TRBV9 and TRBJ2-7; 8 nucleotides agree with TRBD2. V trimming: 2 bases; J trimming: 3 bases; junction bases outside the gene matches: 7. The germline gives CDR1 SGDLS, CDR2 YYNGEE. The CDR3 sequence is 15 residues long. CDR3 sequence reads: CASSVSAGAGYEQYF. CDR3 coding DNA: TGTGCCAGCAGCGTTTCAGCGGGAGCGGGCTACGAGCAGTACTTC.

The CDR3 nucleotides are TGTGCCAGCTCACCACTTGCGGGGGATACGAGTGGCTACACCTTC. Protein product: CASSPLAGDTSGYTF. The rearrangement uses TRBV18 and TRBJ1-2; weak D call: TRBD1 (5 bases). Germline V gene lookup returns CDR1 KGHSH and CDR2 LQKENI. The V gene lost 1 base and the J gene lost 7 bases, with 16 bases spanning the gap. The CDR3 contains 15 residues.

The rearrangement uses TRBV23-1 and TRBJ2-7, with D possibly matching TRBD1 (6 bases). TRBV23-1 is noted as an ORF with a role that remains uncertain. The CDR3 runs to 16 residues. Trimming pared 0 bases from V and 4 bases from J, leaving 16 bases between. This CDR3 is CASSQSCRGGHYEQYF. The CDR3 region has the DNA TGCGCCAGCAGTCAATCGTGCAGGGGTGGTCATTACGAGCAGTACTTC.

This clone was picked up one time. The J gene is TRBJ2-2, the V gene TRBV19; 8 bases match TRBD2. Germline lookup yields CDR1 LNHDA and CDR2 SQIVND (reference sequence). Unmatched junction bases numbered 3, after V lost 6 bases and J lost 0 bases. This CDR3 contains 15 residues. CDR3 coding DNA: TGTGCCAGTAGAATCGGGGGGGCGAACACCGGGGAGCTGTTTTTT. Translated, it gives CASRIGGANTGELFF.

CDR3 in amino acids: CASSQGMDREGKRTKAFF. The CDR3 nucleotides are TGCGCCAGCAGCCAAGGGATGGACAGGGAGGGAAAGAGAACTAAAGCTTTCTTT. This chain links TRBV4-1 with TRBJ1-1; 8 bases agree with TRBD1. The CDR3 spans 18 residues. J gave up 9 bases and V 1 base, and 19 bases lay outside the gene matches. Per germline, CDR1 MGHRA and CDR2 YSYEKL.

In this sample, this clone turned up once. The V and J genes are TRBV4-1 and TRBJ2-1, with D possibly matching TRBD2 (6 bases). Deletions cut 4 bases from V and 0 bases from J, with 22 bases between. CDR1 and CDR2 from the germline V gene are MGHRA and YSYEKL. The CDR3 has 19 amino acids. CDR3 sequence reads: CASSPLTGALIGSYNEQFF. The CDR3 coding sequence is TGCGCCAGCAGCCCATTGACGGGAGCTCTTATAGGCTCCTACAATGAGCAGTTCTTC.

The rearrangement uses TRBV29-1 and TRBJ1-1; no clear D. The germline V gene encodes CDR1 SQVTM and CDR2 ANQGSEA. V dropped 4 bases and J dropped 4 bases, with 16 bases sitting between them. The CDR3 extends over 14 amino acids. CDR3 protein: CSVVLRTVLTEAFF. CDR3 bases: TGCAGCGTTGTGTTAAGAACAGTTCTCACTGAAGCTTTCTTT.

The rearrangement uses TRBV18 and TRBJ1-1; no clear D gene. Germline V gene data show CDR1 as KGHSH and CDR2 as LQKENI. Trimming took 5 bases from V and 1 from J, leaving 5 bases between them. This CDR3 region has 12 residues. CDR3 residues: CASSYRNTEAFF. DNA of the CDR3: TGTGCCAGCTCATACAGGAACACTGAAGCTTTCTTT.

CDR3 region: CASSLRWIRGNTEAFF. The CDR3, as DNA: TGTGCCAGCAGCTTACGGTGGATTCGAGGGAACACTGAAGCTTTCTTT. The chain carries TRBV7-8 and TRBJ1-1; D gene unclear. This CDR3 spans 16 amino acids. Per the germline V gene, CDR1 is SGHVS and CDR2 is FQNEAQ. V dropped 2 bases and J dropped 1 base, with 14 bases sitting between them.

This clone was seen only once. The chain links TRBV6-5 to TRBJ2-7, with a tentative D call TRBD1 (5 bases). In germline, CDR1 is MNHEY, CDR2 SVGAGI. The CDR3 is made up of 15 amino acids. Trimming took off 5 bases at V and 2 bases at J, with 16 bases between the two ends. DNA for the CDR3: TGTGCCAGCAGTCTCAGGGCCGGTCGCACCTACGAGCAGTACTTC. Translated: CASSLRAGRTYEQYF.

The chain has TRBV7-9 and TRBJ1-2, with 8 nucleotides matching TRBD1. From germline, CDR1 is SEHNR and CDR2 FQNEAQ (reference sequence). This CDR3 has 15 residues. Trimming at V came to 0 bases and at J to 6 bases, leaving 6 bases not matched to a gene. The CDR3 region is CASSLAGQGLNGYTF. CDR3 sequence (DNA): TGTGCCAGCAGCTTAGCAGGACAGGGACTCAATGGCTACACCTTC.

This clone was recorded once. The chain links TRBV23-1 to TRBJ2-1; TRBD2 matches 12 bases. TRBV23-1 is identified as an open reading frame with a role that is uncertain. The CDR3 consists of 21 residues. The V gene end was trimmed by 6 bases and the J gene end by 4 bases; junction bases not matched to a gene: 22. In DNA form, the CDR3 reads TGCGCCAGCAGCCCGAGGGGGTTTGGACTAGCGGGATCTAATTCTTACAATGAGCAGTTCTTC. As protein: CASSPRGFGLAGSNSYNEQFF.

This chain joins TRBV6-5 and TRBJ1-6, with TRBD1 matching over 9 bases. CDR1 is MNHEY, CDR2 SVGAGI, per germline. CDR3 size: 15 residues. With 7 bases clipped from V and 9 bases from J, the junction kept 10 bases outside the gene matches. CDR3 DNA: TGTGCCAGCACCCAGGGACAGGGCTTAAGTTCACCCCTCCACTTT. The encoded protein is CASTQGQGLSSPLHF.

This chain links TRBV11-2 with TRBJ2-7; 10 bases agree with TRBD1. Trimming removed 5 bases from V and 3 bases from J; junction bases left unmatched: 7. CDR3 length equals 15 residues. The germline V gene encodes CDR1 SGHAT and CDR2 FQNNGV. The CDR3 sequence is CASSLTGGASYEQYF. CDR3 coding DNA: TGTGCCAGCAGCCTGACAGGGGGCGCGAGCTACGAGCAGTACTTC.

The count of this clone is one. The gene calls are TRBV7-9 and TRBJ2-7, with a tentative D call TRBD2 (7 bases). The germline gives CDR1 SEHNR, CDR2 FQNEAQ (reference sequence). The CDR3 runs to 14 residues. The ends were cut back, 6 bases at V and 0 bases at J, with 12 bases in the middle. The CDR3 here is CASRPGGLSYEQYF. The CDR3 bases are TGTGCCAGCAGACCGGGGGGCCTCTCCTACGAGCAGTACTTC.

The chain is built from TRBV4-1 and TRBJ1-2; D not certain. The V end was cut by 1 base, the J end by 4 bases, with 10 bases between. CDR1 and CDR2 from the germline V gene are MGHRA and YSYEKL. The CDR3 runs to 14 residues. This chain's CDR3 is CASSQGANLYGYTF. The CDR3 nucleotides read TGCGCCAGCAGCCAAGGGGCGAACCTCTATGGCTACACCTTC.

This clone occurred once. The chain links TRBV6-5 to TRBJ1-4; D is undetermined. V shed 2 bases and J shed 7 bases, with 14 bases lying between them. Germline V CDR1 and CDR2: MNHEY, SVGAGI. This CDR3 is built from 15 residues. The chain's CDR3 is CASSYQDGRGEKLFF. CDR3 sequence (DNA): TGTGCCAGCAGTTACCAGGACGGCCGGGGTGAAAAACTGTTTTTT.

Here the CDR3 DNA reads TGCAGCGCCTCCGGACAGGACGGCTACACCTTC. Its protein product is CSASGQDGYTF. The V gene is TRBV29-1, the J gene TRBJ1-2; TRBD1 agrees at 7 bases. J lost 8 bases, V lost 7 bases, and 7 bases had no gene match. The CDR3 consists of 11 residues. Germline V lookup: CDR1 SQVTM, CDR2 ANQGSEA. The complete variable domain, with remaining parts taken from reference TRBV29-1 and TRBJ1-2, reads SAVISQKPSRDICQRGTSLTIQCQVDSQVTMMFWYRQQPGQSLTLIATANQGSEATYESGFVIDKFPISRPNLTFSTLTVSNMSPEDSSIYLCSASGQDGYTFGSGTRLTVV.

V and J are TRBV28 and TRBJ1-1; D is undetermined. Germline CDR1 MDHEN, CDR2 SYDVKM. The CDR3 is 10 residues long. Trimming cost V 10 bases and J 3 bases, with 6 bases left between them. CDR3 bases: TGTGCCACCCGGGACACTGAAGCTTTCTTT. Its protein is CATRDTEAFF.

The V call is TRBV11-3, the J call TRBJ1-2; 7 positions agree with TRBD1. The CDR3 sequence is 17 residues long. Germline V lookup: CDR1 SGHNT, CDR2 YENEEA. Germline trimming cut 4 bases from V and 3 bases from J; bases unmatched to any gene: 14. The CDR3 loop is CASSYPKPRTGDYGYTF. Written as DNA, the CDR3 is TGTGCCAGCAGCTACCCAAAACCACGGACAGGCGACTATGGCTACACCTTC.